The 25 T cell receptor beta chains in this list originate from one sample, sequenced in a study of vaccination and CD4 T cells after COVID-19. Sequencing of cultured CD4+ T cell DNA used the Oncomine TCR Beta short-read assay. TCRdb reprocessed the PCR reads via MiXCR and lists one record per CDR3 protein. Altogether roughly 20,000 distinct CDR3 sequences are present, 60% to 80% being singletons, with the ten largest covering around 23%. No antigen has been identified for these receptors. Treatment in this sample: approximately 9-day PBMC culture with coronavirus spike peptide pools or control peptides (ViraFEST assay). Material: CD4+ T cells from blood, cultured in vitro, obtained before SARS-CoV-2 vaccination. These receptors originate from a human donor who received a COVID-19 vaccine.

The chain couples TRBV7-9 to TRBJ2-5; tentative D call: TRBD2 (6 bases). This CDR3 spans 15 amino acids. Trimming took off 2 bases at V and 1 base at J, with 11 bases between the two ends. Germline CDR1 is SEHNR and CDR2 is FQNEAQ (reference sequence). CDR3 DNA: TGTGCCAGCAGCTTAAACGGGGGAAGCCAAGAGACCCAGTACTTC. This codes for CASSLNGGSQETQYF.

A single count supports this clonotype. The rearrangement joins TRBV6-2 or TRBV6-3 to TRBJ1-4; D unresolved. The V and J ends lost 10 bases and 8 bases respectively, with 23 bases between them. The CDR3 covers 15 residues. Per germline, CDR1 MNHEY and CDR2 SVGEGT. The CDR3: CATQIRPLEDEKLFF. The CDR3 DNA is TGTGCCACCCAGATACGACCGCTCGAAGACGAAAAACTGTTTTTT.

V usage is TRBV12-3 or TRBV12-4 and J usage is TRBJ2-3, with a weak D call TRBD2 (5 bases). The CDR3 length is 15 residues. Trimming pared 7 bases from V and 5 bases from J, leaving 19 bases between. CDR3 in DNA: TGTGCCAGCATCAGAGCCGGGGAGAGGATAGATACGCAGTATTTT. Protein sequence: CASIRAGERIDTQYF.

The rearrangement uses TRBV6-1 and TRBJ2-7; either TRBD1 or TRBD2 may supply D (5 bases each). With 8 bases removed from V and 7 bases from J, the gap between germline ends came to 9 bases. The CDR3 contains 10 residues. Germline lookup yields CDR1 MNHNS and CDR2 SASEGT. CDR3 amino acids: CASGGREQYF. Written as DNA, the CDR3 is TGTGCCAGCGGGGGACGGGAGCAGTACTTC.

The chain is built from TRBV6-1 and TRBJ1-3; TRBD1 matches at 10 bases. This CDR3 contains 17 residues. Germline loops: CDR1 MNHNS, CDR2 SASEGT. Losses at the gene ends were 4 bases for V and 0 bases for J; bases not matched to a gene: 6. The CDR3 bases are TGTGCCAGCAGTGCCCAACGGGACAGGGGCTCTGGAAACACCATATATTTT. Its translation is CASSAQRDRGSGNTIYF.

The V call is TRBV11-2, the J call TRBJ2-1; 15 positions match TRBD2. Per the germline V gene, CDR1 is SGHAT and CDR2 is FQNNGV. Trimming cost V 5 bases and J 5 bases; bases outside gene matches: 4. The CDR3 has 16 residues. The chain's CDR3 is CASSPGLAGGDNEQFF. The CDR3 DNA reads TGTGCCAGCAGCCCGGGACTAGCGGGGGGCGACAATGAGCAGTTCTTC.

The chain couples TRBV30 to TRBJ2-1; no reliable D call. Germline lookup yields CDR1 GTSNPN and CDR2 SVGIG (reference sequence). The length of the CDR3 is 11 residues. V gave up 4 bases and J gave up 6 bases, with 7 bases separating them. The CDR3, as DNA: TGTGCCTGGACGATTGCCAATGAGCAGTTCTTC. It is translated as CAWTIANEQFF.

This chain connects TRBV20-1 to TRBJ1-1; a weak D match, TRBD1 (6 bases). V shed 6 bases and J shed 3 bases, with 23 bases lying between them. The CDR3 sequence is 16 residues long. From germline, CDR1 is DFQATT and CDR2 SNEGSKA (reference sequence). The CDR3 bases are TGCAGTGCCTCGCGAATGGGGGGGGGCAGTTACACTGAAGCTTTCTTT. Amino acids: CSASRMGGGSYTEAFF.

This clonotype showed up just once. The rearrangement joins TRBV20-1 to TRBJ1-1; 7 nucleotides align to TRBD1. The ends lost 6 bases at V and 0 bases at J; junction bases unmatched: 7. The CDR3 has 14 residues. Germline V gives CDR1 DFQATT, CDR2 SNEGSKA (reference sequence). The CDR3 DNA reads as TGCAGTGCGAGGGACAGTCTCATGAACACTGAAGCTTTCTTT. Its protein is CSARDSLMNTEAFF.

V usage is TRBV5-4 and J usage is TRBJ2-5, with TRBD2 matching over 10 bases. This CDR3 is 15 amino acids long. The germline CDR1 and CDR2 sequences are SGHNT and YYREEE (reference sequence). V shed 4 bases and J 2 bases; nucleotides not matched to a gene: 5. CDR3 coding DNA: TGTGCCAGCAGCCCCAAGCGGGGGGGACAAGAGACCCAGTACTTC. Its protein is CASSPKRGGQETQYF.

CDR3 loop: CASSYSSASPVAFF. The CDR3, as DNA: TGTGCCAGCAGTTACTCTAGCGCGAGCCCCGTGGCTTTCTTT. The V gene is TRBV6-5, the J gene TRBJ1-1; unclear D gene. The germline V gene has CDR1 MNHEY and CDR2 SVGAGI. V dropped 0 bases and J dropped 11 bases, with 16 bases sitting between them. CDR3 size: 14 residues.

This clonotype was counted between two and nine times. The V call is TRBV6-5, the J call TRBJ2-7; D not resolved. The germline CDR1 and CDR2 sequences are MNHEY and SVGAGI. This CDR3 has 13 residues. The V end was cut by 2 bases, the J end by 0 bases, with 5 bases between. The CDR3 nucleotides read TGTGCCAGCAGTTACAGGATCTCCTACGAGCAGTACTTC. Translating gives CASSYRISYEQYF.

The DNA of the CDR3 is TGCAGTGCTAGATCGGAGACAACCGCTAACTATGGCTACACCTTC. Amino acid sequence: CSARSETTANYGYTF. This chain joins TRBV20-1 and TRBJ1-2; D remains ambiguous. Germline lookup yields CDR1 DFQATT and CDR2 SNEGSKA (reference sequence). This CDR3 comprises 15 residues. With 2 bases removed from V and 0 bases from J, the gap between germline ends came to 13 bases.

V and J are TRBV20-1 and TRBJ2-5, with D perhaps being TRBD1 or TRBD2 (6 bases each). The germline CDR1 and CDR2 sequences are DFQATT and SNEGSKA (reference sequence). With 1 base removed from V and 4 bases from J, the gap between germline ends came to 10 bases. The CDR3 totals 13 residues. The CDR3 spells CSARAGGRETQYF. The CDR3 nucleotides are TGCAGTGCTAGAGCTGGGGGGCGAGAGACCCAGTACTTC.

The chain recombines TRBV6-1 with TRBJ1-6, with D perhaps TRBD1 (5 bases). The length of the CDR3 is 15 residues. Trimming removed 1 base at V and 9 bases at J, with 13 bases between. CDR1 MNHNS and CDR2 SASEGT come from the germline V gene. CDR3 DNA: TGTGCCAGCAGTGAAGGGGACGCTGGTCTTTCACCCCTCCACTTT. Amino acids: CASSEGDAGLSPLHF.

The chain couples TRBV2 to TRBJ1-1; 7 bases are shared with TRBD1. This CDR3 contains 12 residues. The germline gives CDR1 SNHLY, CDR2 FYNNEI. The J segment lost 4 bases and the V segment lost 9 bases, leaving 5 bases of the junction unmatched. CDR3 loop: CASNRGVTEAFF. CDR3 DNA: TGTGCCAGTAACAGGGGAGTCACTGAAGCTTTCTTT.

This chain uses TRBV30 with TRBJ1-4; D is uncertain. Trimming removed 0 bases from V and 5 bases from J, with 7 bases in between. CDR3 size: 13 residues. Germline values: CDR1 GTSNPN, CDR2 SVGIG (reference sequence). The CDR3, as DNA: TGTGCCTGGAGTGTGGGTGGGAATGAAAAACTGTTTTTT. It codes for CAWSVGGNEKLFF.

This clonotype was seen a few times. The chain uses TRBV10-3 and TRBJ1-6, with 8 positions matching TRBD1. The V gene end was trimmed by 10 bases and the J gene end by 8 bases; junction bases not matched to a gene: 7. Germline V gene lookup returns CDR1 ENHRY and CDR2 SYGVKD. This CDR3 is 13 amino acids long. The CDR3 loop is CATADRDYSPLHF. Written as DNA, the CDR3 is TGTGCCACCGCGGACAGGGACTATTCACCCCTCCACTTT.

This clonotype was found once. CDR3 DNA sequence: TGTGCCAGCAGTTACCGACAGGTATCCTATGGCTACACCTTC. Amino acids: CASSYRQVSYGYTF. The chain recombines TRBV6-5 with TRBJ1-2, with a weak D call TRBD1 (6 bases). CDR1 is MNHEY and CDR2 is SVGAGI in the germline V gene. Trimming removed 2 bases at V and 4 bases at J, with 11 bases between. The CDR3 length is 14 residues.

This clonotype was observed a single time. The chain couples TRBV7-2 to TRBJ2-5; tentatively, D is TRBD1 (6 bases). CDR3 size: 14 residues. CDR1 and CDR2 (germline): SGHTA, FQGNSA. Trimming pared 1 base from V and 5 bases from J, leaving 11 bases between. The DNA for the CDR3 is TGTGCCAGCAGCTTAGTAGGGGGTCGGGAGACCCAGTACTTC. This gives the protein CASSLVGGRETQYF.

CDR3 in amino acids: CASSRDLTGNQPQHF. The DNA for the CDR3 is TGTGCCAGCAGCCGGGATCTGACAGGAAATCAGCCCCAGCATTTT. The chain uses TRBV6-1 and TRBJ1-5; possibly TRBD1 for D (6 bases). The CDR3 covers 15 residues. V lost 6 bases and J lost 4, with 16 bases in between. Germline CDR1 is MNHNS and CDR2 is SASEGT.

In this sample, this clonotype turned up a few times. The chain links TRBV7-2 to TRBJ2-7; TRBD1 agrees at 8 bases. Germline CDR1 is SGHTA and CDR2 is FQGNSA. The CDR3 is made up of 12 amino acids. J lost 3 bases, V lost 8 bases, and 3 bases had no gene match. CDR3 in DNA: TGTGCCAGCTCCGACAGGGGCTACGAGCAGTACTTC. This codes for CASSDRGYEQYF.

The chain combines TRBV30 with TRBJ1-2, with D maybe TRBD1 (5 bases). The germline V and J ends were trimmed by 8 bases and 1 base, with 11 bases remaining between them. The CDR3 contains 12 residues. In germline, CDR1 is GTSNPN, CDR2 SVGIG (reference sequence). The CDR3 nucleotides read TGTGCCCGGTGGACACATAACTATGGCTACACCTTC. Its translation is CARWTHNYGYTF. The whole variable domain, remainder taken from reference TRBV30 and TRBJ1-2, is SQTIHQWPATLVQPVGSPLSLECTVEGTSNPNLYWYRQAAGRGLQLLFYSVGIGQISSEVPQNLSASRPQDRQFILSSKKLLLSDSGFYLCARWTHNYGYTFGSGTRLTVV.

The genes are TRBV12-2 and TRBJ2-3; TRBD2 was called by the table and not checked on the DNA. TRBV12-2 is labeled a pseudogene. This CDR3 region has 17 residues. The CDR3: CAPRLQVPAGRKDTQYF. The CDR3 DNA is TGTGCACCCCGCTTACAAGTTCCAGCGGGGAGGAAAGATACGCAGTATTTT.

The rearrangement uses TRBV18 and TRBJ1-1; 8 bases agree with TRBD1. The V and J ends lost 6 bases and 1 base, in that order; junction bases with no gene match: 1. The CDR3 covers 13 residues. The germline CDR1 and CDR2 sequences are KGHSH and LQKENI. For the CDR3, the DNA is TGTGCCAGCTCGGACAGGGAGAACACTGAAGCTTTCTTT. It yields the protein CASSDRENTEAFF.